The 30 T cell receptor beta chains below were found in one sample sequenced in a study of shared clonotypes between healthy human individuals. The assay was immunoSEQ multiplex PCR, and TCRdb's table has in-frame clones only and misses some. The table records some 1,100,000 clones, approximately 78% of them present only once. Sequenced input: memory CD4+ T cells from PBMCs. As to subset: CD45RA-negative fraction. Receptors originate from a man aged 18 to 29 in good health. Some clones in this sample may be carry-over from other donors' samples.

This clone has just a few counts. This chain connects TRBV18 to TRBJ2-1; 7 bases map to TRBD2. Germline V gene lookup returns CDR1 KGHSH and CDR2 LQKENI. J was trimmed by 6 bases and V by 4 bases; bases with no gene match: 9. The CDR3 is 15 residues long. The CDR3 nucleotides read TGTGCCAGCTCACTGGATGGGAGGGCAGCCAATGAGCAGTTCTTC. This encodes CASSLDGRAANEQFF.

V and J are TRBV21-1 and TRBJ2-2; the table's TRBD1 call for D was not verified on the DNA. TRBV21-1 represents a pseudogene. CDR3 length: 13 amino acids. CDR3 sequence (DNA): TGTGCCGGCCCACATAATCTCACCGGGGAGCTGTTTTTT. Its translation: CAGPHNLTGELFF.

Points on this clone: An end of the junction does not agree with germline; a read error may underlie this. This chain joins TRBV29-1 and TRBJ1-1; 12 nucleotides align to TRBD1. This CDR3 comprises 15 residues. Germline V gene lookup returns CDR1 SQVTM and CDR2 ANQGSEA. This CDR3 is CSAEGTGGAYTEAFF. The CDR3 region has the DNA TGCAGCGCTGAAGGGACAGGGGGCGCGTACACTGAAGCTTTCTTT.

The gene calls are TRBV18 and TRBJ2-7, with 7 bases fitting TRBD1. Germline V CDR1 and CDR2: KGHSH, LQKENI. The CDR3 spans 14 residues. Trimming took 3 bases from V and 0 from J; bases not matched to a gene: 2. The CDR3 sequence: CASSPDRSSYEQYF. The CDR3 nucleotides read TGTGCCAGCTCACCGGACAGGAGCTCCTACGAGCAGTACTTC.

The chain couples TRBV19 to TRBJ2-1, with D perhaps assigned TRBD1 or TRBD2 (8 bases each). Germline values: CDR1 LNHDA, CDR2 SQIVND (reference sequence). Trimming took 5 bases from V and 2 from J, leaving 16 bases between them. This CDR3 region has 16 residues. CDR3 sequence reads: CASSSGGGRPYNEQFF. CDR3 in DNA: TGTGCCAGTAGTTCAGGGGGCGGGAGGCCCTACAATGAGCAGTTCTTC.

Details on this clone: Other nucleotide sequences from this sample produce the same CDR3. J is TRBJ2-6 and V is TRBV29-1, with D perhaps matching TRBD1 (5 bases). The V end was cut by 4 bases, the J end by 4 bases, with 8 bases between. CDR1 is SQVTM, CDR2 ANQGSEA, per germline. This CDR3 spans 13 amino acids. For the CDR3, the DNA is TGCAGCGTTGCAGGGCCCGGGGCCAACGTCCTGACTTTC. Amino acids: CSVAGPGANVLTF.

V and J are TRBV5-1 and TRBJ2-1; D gene uncertain. V was cut by 0 bases and J by 6 bases, with 13 bases left in between. The CDR3 totals 15 residues. Germline-derived CDR1 and CDR2 are SGHRS and YFSETQ. The CDR3 loop is CASSLVAKQINEQFF. In nucleotides, the CDR3 is TGCGCCAGCAGCTTGGTGGCGAAACAAATCAATGAGCAGTTCTTC.

The gene calls are TRBV4-3 and TRBJ2-7; TRBD1 matches 9 bases. After removal of 1 base from V and 2 bases from J, the junction contained 6 bases not matched to a gene. Germline CDR1 is LGHNA and CDR2 is YSLEER. The CDR3 sequence is 16 residues long. In DNA form, the CDR3 reads TGCGCCAGCAGCCAAGTATCAGGGACAGGGCCCTACGAGCAGTACTTC. Translated, it gives CASSQVSGTGPYEQYF.

The chain couples TRBV7-7 to TRBJ2-1, with 9 bases matching TRBD1. The CDR3 spans 13 residues. CDR1 and CDR2 (germline): SSHAT, FNYEAQ (reference sequence). V dropped 3 bases and J dropped 7; count of bases not matched to a gene: 1. The CDR3 loop reads CASSLTGGNEQFF. CDR3 nucleotides: TGTGCCAGCAGCTTGACAGGGGGTAATGAGCAGTTCTTC. The whole variable domain, filled in from reference TRBV7-7 and TRBJ2-1, reads GAGVSQSPRYKVTKRGQDVTLRCDPISSHATLYWYQQALGQGPEFLTYFNYEAQPDKSGLPSDRFSAERPEGSISTLTIQRTEQRDSAMYRCASSLTGGNEQFFGPGTRLTVL.

V and J are TRBV7-9 and TRBJ1-5; 8 positions agree with TRBD1. CDR1 is SEHNR, CDR2 FQNEAQ, per germline (reference sequence). The CDR3 length is 13 residues. J lost 5 bases, V lost 5 bases, and 2 bases had no gene match. CDR3 coding DNA: TGTGCCAGCAGCAAACAGGGGGATCAGCCCCAGCATTTT. It translates to CASSKQGDQPQHF.

Worth noting for this clone: A junction end diverges from the germline sequence, so it may reflect a read error. V is TRBV7-2 and J is TRBJ1-5, with D tentatively TRBD1 (5 bases). The CDR3 runs to 15 residues. Germline CDR1 is SGHTA and CDR2 is FQGNSA. In nucleotides, the CDR3 is TGTGCCAGCAGTTTAGGGATAGGGGGCAATCAGCCCCAGCATTTT. This codes for CASSLGIGGNQPQHF.

The V gene is TRBV6-1, the J gene TRBJ1-4; possibly TRBD1 for D (6 bases). Between the trimmed V and J ends, which lost 6 bases and 3 bases, there was a span of 14 bases. Germline CDR1 is MNHNS and CDR2 is SASEGT. This CDR3 has 15 residues. The CDR3 loop reads CASSPQGLANEKLFF. CDR3 nucleotide sequence: TGTGCCAGCAGCCCACAGGGACTTGCTAATGAAAAACTGTTTTTT.

The chain joins TRBV28 to TRBJ2-5; perhaps TRBD1 as D (5 bases). The CDR3 extends over 15 amino acids. Germline CDR1 MDHEN, CDR2 SYDVKM. V was cut by 2 bases and J by 5 bases, with 15 bases left in between. CDR3 region: CASSLRLLGLETQYF. The CDR3 coding sequence is TGTGCCAGCAGTTTAAGGTTGTTGGGGCTGGAGACCCAGTACTTC.

This chain links TRBV6-6 with TRBJ2-2; D is undetermined. V was trimmed by 5 bases and J by 5 bases, leaving 12 bases between them. Germline lookup yields CDR1 MNHNY and CDR2 SVGAGI (reference sequence). The CDR3 is made up of 14 amino acids. The CDR3 DNA reads TGTGCCAGCAGTCCTGCTCGGTGGACCGGGGAGCTGTTTTTT. Its translation: CASSPARWTGELFF.

A single count supports this clone. The rearrangement uses TRBV5-1 and TRBJ2-5; D gene unclear. The CDR3 consists of 15 residues. Germline V CDR1 and CDR2: SGHRS, YFSETQ. Deletions cut 0 bases from V and 0 bases from J, with 9 bases between. For the CDR3, the DNA is TGCGCCAGCAGCTTGGGGACCGCGTACCAAGAGACCCAGTACTTC. Translation gives CASSLGTAYQETQYF.

The V gene is TRBV7-9, the J gene TRBJ2-6, with 10 bases lining up with TRBD2. V shed 7 bases and J 2 bases; nucleotides not matched to a gene: 5. Germline CDR1 SEHNR, CDR2 FQNEAQ (reference sequence). This CDR3 spans 16 amino acids. The CDR3 spells CASTPSGSPGANVLTF. The CDR3 nucleotides read TGTGCCAGCACCCCTAGCGGGAGCCCTGGGGCCAACGTCCTGACTTTC.

The sample holds many counts of this clone. The chain carries TRBV18 and TRBJ1-1, with TRBD1 identical over 9 bases. Germline lookup yields CDR1 KGHSH and CDR2 LQKENI. CDR3 length equals 14 residues. V lost 2 bases and J lost 4; bases outside the gene matches: 2. CDR3 in DNA: TGTGCCAGCTCACCAGGGACAGGGTTCACTGAAGCTTTCTTT. Translated: CASSPGTGFTEAFF.

The V call is TRBV19, the J call TRBJ1-2; no definite D call. The CDR3 contains 13 residues. V gave up 5 bases and J gave up 5 bases, with 12 bases separating them. Germline V gene lookup returns CDR1 LNHDA and CDR2 SQIVND (reference sequence). The CDR3 sequence is CASSPGLPYGYTF. The CDR3 DNA reads as TGTGCCAGTAGTCCCGGACTCCCTTATGGCTACACCTTC.

The sample holds a few counts of this clone. The J gene is TRBJ2-7, the V gene TRBV7-8, with TRBD2 matching over 10 bases. From germline, CDR1 is SGHVS and CDR2 FQNEAQ. V was clipped by 1 base and J by 4 bases; unmatched bases: 4. The CDR3 contains 15 residues. This CDR3 is CASSLELAGPYEQYF. DNA for the CDR3: TGTGCCAGCAGCTTAGAACTAGCGGGGCCTTACGAGCAGTACTTC. Variable domain in full (rest from reference TRBV7-8 and TRBJ2-7): GAGVSQSPRYKVAKRGQDVALRCDPISGHVSLFWYQQALGQGPEFLTYFQNEAQLDKSGLPSDRFFAERPEGSVSTLKIQRTQQEDSAVYLCASSLELAGPYEQYFGPGTRLTVT.

The chain joins TRBV29-1 to TRBJ1-4; D is unresolved. Germline CDR1 and CDR2: SQVTM and ANQGSEA. The CDR3 spans 14 residues. V was trimmed by 6 bases and J by 0 bases, leaving 11 bases between them. CDR3 in DNA: TGCAGCGTGAAAGACGTCGCAACTAATGAAAAACTGTTTTTT. Its protein is CSVKDVATNEKLFF.

This chain's CDR3 is CASSASSSTDTQYF. CDR3 nucleotide sequence: TGTGCCAGCAGTGCCTCCAGTAGCACAGATACGCAGTATTTT. The rearrangement links TRBV2 to TRBJ2-3, with D unresolved. The V and J ends lost 4 bases and 0 bases respectively, with 8 bases between them. Per germline, CDR1 SNHLY and CDR2 FYNNEI. The CDR3 length is 14 residues.

This clone was detected only once. This sequence joins TRBV19 and TRBJ1-1; 10 bases fit TRBD1. From germline, CDR1 is LNHDA and CDR2 SQIVND (reference sequence). The CDR3 runs to 16 residues. Trimming cost V 5 bases and J 6 bases; bases outside gene matches: 12. This chain's CDR3 is CASSDRGRGGVPEAFF. DNA for the CDR3: TGTGCCAGTAGTGACAGGGGGCGCGGGGGGGTCCCTGAAGCTTTCTTT.

On this clone itself: This CDR3 is also generated by other DNA sequences in the sample. The genes are TRBV9 and TRBJ2-1, with D perhaps TRBD1 or TRBD2 (6 bases each). V was shortened by 0 bases and J by 6 bases, with 13 bases between the two germline ends. Germline V gene lookup returns CDR1 SGDLS and CDR2 YYNGEE. The CDR3 contains 15 residues. Here the CDR3 reads CASSVVGGGSNEQFF. DNA for the CDR3: TGTGCCAGCAGCGTAGTAGGGGGAGGAAGCAATGAGCAGTTCTTC.

This clone was seen only a few times. The chain carries TRBV9 and TRBJ2-5; TRBD1 matches 11 bases. CDR1 and CDR2 from the germline V gene are SGDLS and YYNGEE. J was trimmed by 5 bases and V by 3 bases; bases with no gene match: 6. This CDR3 has 15 amino acids. CDR3 bases: TGTGCCAGCAGCGAGAGGACAGGGGGCCCGGAGACCCAGTACTTC. Protein sequence: CASSERTGGPETQYF.

The V gene is TRBV6-1, the J gene TRBJ2-4; the D is unclear. Trimming left V 0 bases short and J 15 bases short, with 12 bases between. Germline-derived CDR1 and CDR2 are MNHNS and SASEGT. The CDR3 runs 12 residues. This CDR3 is CASSEAERVRYF. As DNA, the CDR3 is TGTGCCAGCAGTGAAGCGGAACGGGTTCGGTACTTC.

V and J are TRBV28 and TRBJ2-7; a weak D match, TRBD1 (5 bases). V lost 4 bases to trimming and J lost 4 bases, with 5 bases between them. The CDR3 runs 11 residues. Germline CDR1 MDHEN, CDR2 SYDVKM. The DNA for the CDR3 is TGTGCCAGCAGTTACAGGTACGAGCAGTACTTC. Amino acids: CASSYRYEQYF.

The table lists this clone with a few counts. The rearrangement uses TRBV9 and TRBJ1-1; D gene ambiguous. Germline CDR1 is SGDLS and CDR2 is YYNGEE. CDR3 length: 13 amino acids. V gave up 0 bases and J gave up 5 bases, with 8 bases separating them. CDR3 region: CASSVAGRTEAFF. The CDR3 region has the DNA TGTGCCAGCAGCGTAGCTGGTAGGACTGAAGCTTTCTTT. Full variable domain (missing parts from reference TRBV9 and TRBJ1-1): DSGVTQTPKHLITATGQRVTLRCSPRSGDLSVYWYQQSLDQGLQFLIQYYNGEERAKGNILERFSAQQFPDLHSELNLSSLELGDSALYFCASSVAGRTEAFFGQGTRLTVV.

This clone came up a few times. This same CDR3 is encoded by further DNA sequences in the sample. The chain has TRBV2 and TRBJ2-2; no definite D call. The germline CDR1 and CDR2 sequences are SNHLY and FYNNEI. The CDR3 is 13 residues long. V dropped 4 bases and J dropped 1 base, with 4 bases sitting between them. In nucleotides, the CDR3 is TGTGCCAGCAGTGGTGAGAACACCGGGGAGCTGTTTTTT. It codes for CASSGENTGELFF. Based on the CDR3 plus reference TRBV2 and TRBJ2-2, the full variable domain is EPEVTQTPSHQVTQMGQEVILRCVPISNHLYFYWYRQILGQKVEFLVSFYNNEISEKSEIFDDQFSVERPDGSNFTLKIRSTKLEDSAMYFCASSGENTGELFFGEGSRLTVL.

The chain combines TRBV21-1 with TRBJ2-7; the table's D call, TRBD1, has no DNA check behind it. TRBV21-1 is a recognized pseudogene. This CDR3 is built from 11 residues. The CDR3 spells CASSTIYEQYF. The CDR3 DNA follows: TGTGCCAGCAGCACAATCTACGAGCAGTACTTC.

This chain connects TRBV28 to TRBJ2-7, with D possibly matching TRBD2 (6 bases). Germline CDR1 is MDHEN and CDR2 is SYDVKM. V dropped 6 bases and J dropped 6 bases, with 18 bases sitting between them. The CDR3 covers 14 residues. The CDR3 DNA follows: TGTGCCAGCAGGGTCGGAGGGCAATTCGGCGAGCAGTACTTC. This gives the protein CASRVGGQFGEQYF.